This T cell receptor beta chain was profiled in a study of blood T cell repertoires in COVID-19. Repertoires were generated with immunoSEQ multiplex PCR, while TCRdb's copy carries only in-frame clones and drops some. Found here are roughly 270,000 clones, around 84% of them singletons; the top ten hold about 2.7%. The study recruited people aged roughly 18 to 100 years across 24 US areas. Among Cohort 3 donors, those recovered had two negative PCRs, clearance, or symptom resolution. Source material: PBMCs or T cells enriched from blood (not recorded which). This TCR was sampled from a woman between 45 and 60 years old who had recovered from COVID-19.

The CDR3 DNA is TGTGCCAGCAGTTTCTTGACGGGCTCTGGAAACACCATATATTTT. Residues: CASSFLTGSGNTIYF. V gene TRBV28 combines with J gene TRBJ1-3; D remains unclear. This CDR3 contains 15 residues. Germline assignment: CDR1 MDHEN and CDR2 SYDVKM. Trimming cost V 3 bases and J 0 bases, with 9 bases left between them. The whole variable domain, filled in from reference TRBV28 and TRBJ1-3, reads DVKVTQSSRYLVKRTGEKVFLECVQDMDHENMFWYRQDPGLGLRLIYFSYDVKMKEKGDIPEGYSVSREKKERFSLILESASTNQTSMYLCASSFLTGSGNTIYFGEGSWLTVV.